Described below is a single TCR beta chain sequence and its context. The data belong to a study of control samples from healthy donors and cancer patients. Some clones are missing from TCRdb's copy, which holds only in-frame ones; the method was immunoSEQ multiplex PCR. The sample has around 160,000 clones; more than 85% are singletons. The CDR3 consists of 17 residues. V shed 4 bases, J shed 7 bases, and the junction held 10 bases outside the gene matches. Germline lookup yields CDR1 MNHNS and CDR2 SASEGT. The material sequenced was blood. The V call is TRBV6-1, the J call TRBJ2-2, with TRBD2 matching 12 bases. The sequence derives from a man between 18 and 29 years old in good health. The CDR3 DNA reads as TGTGCCAGCAGTGTCCGTCTAGCGGGAGGGCCCGGCGGGGAGCTGTTTTTT. Protein: CASSVRLAGGPGGELFF.